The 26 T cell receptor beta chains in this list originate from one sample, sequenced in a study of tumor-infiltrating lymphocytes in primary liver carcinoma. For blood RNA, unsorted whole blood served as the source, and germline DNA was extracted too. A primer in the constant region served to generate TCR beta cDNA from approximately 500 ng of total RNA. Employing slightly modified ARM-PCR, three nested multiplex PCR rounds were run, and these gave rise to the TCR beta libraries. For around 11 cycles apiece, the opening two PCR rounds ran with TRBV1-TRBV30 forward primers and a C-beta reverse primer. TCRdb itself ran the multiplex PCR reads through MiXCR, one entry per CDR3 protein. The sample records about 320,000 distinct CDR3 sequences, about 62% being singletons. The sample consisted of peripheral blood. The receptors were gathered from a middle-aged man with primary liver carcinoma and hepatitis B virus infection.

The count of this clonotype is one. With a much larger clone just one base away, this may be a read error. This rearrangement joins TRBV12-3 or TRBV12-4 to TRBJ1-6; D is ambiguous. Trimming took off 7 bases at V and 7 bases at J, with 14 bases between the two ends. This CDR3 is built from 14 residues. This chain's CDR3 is CASMTTVGNSPLHF. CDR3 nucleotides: TGTGCCAGCATGACGACTGTCGGGAATTCACCCCTCCACTTT.

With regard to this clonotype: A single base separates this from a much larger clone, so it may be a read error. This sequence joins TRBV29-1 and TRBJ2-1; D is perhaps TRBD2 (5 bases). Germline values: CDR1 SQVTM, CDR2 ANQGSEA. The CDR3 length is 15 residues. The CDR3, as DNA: TGCTGCGCTACCCCCGGGGTGAGCTCCTACAATGAGCAGTTCTTC. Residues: CCATPGVSSYNEQFF.

CDR3 coding DNA: TGTGCCAGCAGCAGCCAGGGGGCCACAGATACGCAGTATTTT. This encodes CASSSQGATDTQYF. The V and J genes are TRBV7-3 and TRBJ2-3; TRBD1 agrees at 8 bases. V lost 5 bases to trimming and J lost 2 bases; unmatched junction nucleotides: 3. The CDR3 extends over 14 amino acids. Germline lookup yields CDR1 SGHTA and CDR2 FQGTGA.

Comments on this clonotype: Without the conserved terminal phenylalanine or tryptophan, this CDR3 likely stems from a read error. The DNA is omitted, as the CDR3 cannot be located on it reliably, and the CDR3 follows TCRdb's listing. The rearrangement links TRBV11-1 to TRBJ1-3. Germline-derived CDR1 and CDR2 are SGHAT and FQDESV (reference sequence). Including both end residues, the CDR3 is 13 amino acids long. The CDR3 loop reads CASSSNSGNTICY.

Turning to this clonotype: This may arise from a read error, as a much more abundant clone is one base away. CDR3 loop: CASSQAPLAWGILGEQYF. CDR3 nucleotides: TGTGCCAGCAGCCAAGCACCCCTAGCGTGGGGGATCCTAGGCGAGCAGTACTTC. V and J are TRBV4-2 and TRBJ2-7, with D possibly matching TRBD2 (6 bases). The CDR3 runs to 18 residues. From germline, CDR1 is LGHNA and CDR2 YNFKEQ. Trimming stripped 1 base from V and 6 bases from J, with 25 bases between.

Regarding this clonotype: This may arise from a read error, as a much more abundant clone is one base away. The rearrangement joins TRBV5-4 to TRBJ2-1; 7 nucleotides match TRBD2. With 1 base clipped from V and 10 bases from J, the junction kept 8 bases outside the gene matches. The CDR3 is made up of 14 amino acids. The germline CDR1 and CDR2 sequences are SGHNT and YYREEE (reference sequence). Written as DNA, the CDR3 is TGTGCCAGCAGCTTGATGCTAGTGGGAGGGGAGCAGTTCTTC. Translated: CASSLMLVGGEQFF.

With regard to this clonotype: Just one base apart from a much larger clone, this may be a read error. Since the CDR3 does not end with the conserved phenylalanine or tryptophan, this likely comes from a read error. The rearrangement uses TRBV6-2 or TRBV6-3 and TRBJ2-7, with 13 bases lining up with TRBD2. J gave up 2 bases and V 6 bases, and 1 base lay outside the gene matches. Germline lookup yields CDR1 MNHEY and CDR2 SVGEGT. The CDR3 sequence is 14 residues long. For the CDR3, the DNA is TGTGCCAGCAGACTAGCGGGAGGGACCTACGAGCAGTACTCC. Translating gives CASRLAGGTYEQYS.

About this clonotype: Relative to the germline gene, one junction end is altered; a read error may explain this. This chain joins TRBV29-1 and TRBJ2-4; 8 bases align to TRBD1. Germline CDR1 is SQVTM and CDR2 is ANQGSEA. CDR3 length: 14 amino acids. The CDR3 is CSVDYGTGLDIQYF. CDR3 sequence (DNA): TGCAGTGTTGACTACGGGACAGGCCTCGACATTCAGTACTTC.

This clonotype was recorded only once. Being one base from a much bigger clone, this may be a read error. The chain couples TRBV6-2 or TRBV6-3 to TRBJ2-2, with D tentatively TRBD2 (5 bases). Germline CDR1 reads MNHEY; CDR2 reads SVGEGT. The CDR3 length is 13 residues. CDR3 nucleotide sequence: TGTGCCAGCTGGCGGGTTAACACCAGGGAGCTGTTTTTT. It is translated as CASWRVNTRELFF.

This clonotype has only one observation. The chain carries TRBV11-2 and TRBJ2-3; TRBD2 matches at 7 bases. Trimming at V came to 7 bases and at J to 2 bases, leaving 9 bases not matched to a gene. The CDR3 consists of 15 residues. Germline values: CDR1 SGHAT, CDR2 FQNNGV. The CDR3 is CASNLSSGITDTQYF. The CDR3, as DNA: TGTGCCAGCAACTTGTCAAGCGGGATCACAGATACGCAGTATTTT.

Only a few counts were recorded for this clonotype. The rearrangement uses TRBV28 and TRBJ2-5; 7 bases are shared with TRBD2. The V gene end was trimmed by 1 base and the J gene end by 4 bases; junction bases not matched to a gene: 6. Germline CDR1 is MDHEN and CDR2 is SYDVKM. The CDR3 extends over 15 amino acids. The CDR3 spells CASSLSASGAETQYF. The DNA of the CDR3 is TGTGCCAGCAGTTTATCGGCTAGCGGAGCAGAGACCCAGTACTTC.

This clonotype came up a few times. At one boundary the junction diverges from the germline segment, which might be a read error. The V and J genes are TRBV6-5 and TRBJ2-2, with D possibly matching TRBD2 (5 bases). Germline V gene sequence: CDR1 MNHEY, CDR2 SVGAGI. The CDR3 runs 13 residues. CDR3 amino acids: CTSGRPNTGELFF. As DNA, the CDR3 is TGTACCAGCGGCAGGCCGAACACCGGGGAGCTGTTTTTT.

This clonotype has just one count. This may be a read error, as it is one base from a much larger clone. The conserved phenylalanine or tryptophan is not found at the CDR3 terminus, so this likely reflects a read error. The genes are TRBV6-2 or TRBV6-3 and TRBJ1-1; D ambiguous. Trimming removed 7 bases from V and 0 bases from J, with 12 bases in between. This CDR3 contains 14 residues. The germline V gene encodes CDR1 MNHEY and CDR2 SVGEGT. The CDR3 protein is CASNIDGVNTEAFS. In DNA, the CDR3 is TGTGCCAGCAACATTGACGGGGTGAACACTGAAGCTTTCTCT.

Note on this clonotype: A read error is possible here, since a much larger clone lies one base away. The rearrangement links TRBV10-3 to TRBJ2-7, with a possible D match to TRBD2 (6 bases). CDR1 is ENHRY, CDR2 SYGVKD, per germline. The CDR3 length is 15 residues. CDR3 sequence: CATSGDSGPPYEQYF. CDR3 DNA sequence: TGTGCCACCAGTGGTGATAGCGGACCGCCCTACGAGCAGTACTTC.

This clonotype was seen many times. The CDR3 DNA sequence: TGTGCCAGCAGCTTGACGGTTCCGAACACTGAAGCTTTCTTT. Translation: CASSLTVPNTEAFF. The J gene is TRBJ1-1, the V gene TRBV5-5; D gene ambiguous. The CDR3 runs to 14 residues. The germline V and J ends were trimmed by 1 base and 1 base, with 8 bases remaining between them. Germline CDR1 is SGHKS and CDR2 is YYEKEE (reference sequence).

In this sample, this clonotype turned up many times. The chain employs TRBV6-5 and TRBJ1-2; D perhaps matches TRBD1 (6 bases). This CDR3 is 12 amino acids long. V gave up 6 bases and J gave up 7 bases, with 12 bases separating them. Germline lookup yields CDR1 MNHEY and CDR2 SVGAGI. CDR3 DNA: TGTGCCAGCAGGTCGGACAGCCTTGGCTACACCTTC. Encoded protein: CASRSDSLGYTF.

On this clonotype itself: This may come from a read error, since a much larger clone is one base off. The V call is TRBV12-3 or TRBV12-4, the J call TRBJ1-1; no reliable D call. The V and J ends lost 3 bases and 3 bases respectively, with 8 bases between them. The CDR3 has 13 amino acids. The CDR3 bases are TGTGCCAGCAGTTTTCACTGGGACACTGAAGCTTTCTTT. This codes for CASSFHWDTEAFF.

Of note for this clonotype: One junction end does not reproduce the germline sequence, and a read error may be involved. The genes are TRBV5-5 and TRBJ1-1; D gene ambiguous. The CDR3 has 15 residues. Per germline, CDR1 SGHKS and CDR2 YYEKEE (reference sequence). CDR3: CAGSATSVGISEAFF. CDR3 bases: TGTGCCGGCAGCGCAACCTCCGTGGGGATCTCTGAAGCTTTCTTT.

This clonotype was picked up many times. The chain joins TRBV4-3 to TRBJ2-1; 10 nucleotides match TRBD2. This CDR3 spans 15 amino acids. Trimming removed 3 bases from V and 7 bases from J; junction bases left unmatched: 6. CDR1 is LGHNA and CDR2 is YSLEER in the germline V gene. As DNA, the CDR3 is TGCGCCAGCAGCCACACAGCGGGAGGGCAAAATGAGCAGTTCTTC. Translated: CASSHTAGGQNEQFF.

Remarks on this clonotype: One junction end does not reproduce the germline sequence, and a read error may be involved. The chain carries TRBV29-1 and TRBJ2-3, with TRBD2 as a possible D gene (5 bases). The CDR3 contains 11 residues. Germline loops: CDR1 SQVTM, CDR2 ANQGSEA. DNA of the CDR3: TGTAGCGCGCAATACACAGATACGCAGTATTTT. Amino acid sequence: CSAQYTDTQYF.

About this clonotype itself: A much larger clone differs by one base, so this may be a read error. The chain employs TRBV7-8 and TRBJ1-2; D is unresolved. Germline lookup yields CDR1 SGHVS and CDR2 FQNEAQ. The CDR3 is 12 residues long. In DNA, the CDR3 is TGTGTCAGCAGCTTCCTCGGGTTTGGCTACACCTTC. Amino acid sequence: CVSSFLGFGYTF.

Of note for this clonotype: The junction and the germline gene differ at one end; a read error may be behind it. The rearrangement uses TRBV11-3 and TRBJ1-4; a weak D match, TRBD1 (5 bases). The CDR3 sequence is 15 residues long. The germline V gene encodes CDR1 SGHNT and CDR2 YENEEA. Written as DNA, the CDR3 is TGTGCCAGCAACCTAGGGGCCGCCGTGAATGAAAAACTGTTCTTT. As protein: CASNLGAAVNEKLFF.

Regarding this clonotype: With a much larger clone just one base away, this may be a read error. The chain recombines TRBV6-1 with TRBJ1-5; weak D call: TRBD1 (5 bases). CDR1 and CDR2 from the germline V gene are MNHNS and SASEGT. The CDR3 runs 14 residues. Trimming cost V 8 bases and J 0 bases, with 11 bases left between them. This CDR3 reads CASRDGYSNQPQHF. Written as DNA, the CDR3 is TGTGCCAGCCGGGACGGTTATAGCAATCAGCCCCAGCATTTT.

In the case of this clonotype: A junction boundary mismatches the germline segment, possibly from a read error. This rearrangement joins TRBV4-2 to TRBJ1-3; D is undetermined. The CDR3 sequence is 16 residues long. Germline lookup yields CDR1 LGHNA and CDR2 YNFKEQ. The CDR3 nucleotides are TGTGTCAGCAGCCCTGGTAGAGCTTCCCATGGAAACACCATATATTTT. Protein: CVSSPGRASHGNTIYF.

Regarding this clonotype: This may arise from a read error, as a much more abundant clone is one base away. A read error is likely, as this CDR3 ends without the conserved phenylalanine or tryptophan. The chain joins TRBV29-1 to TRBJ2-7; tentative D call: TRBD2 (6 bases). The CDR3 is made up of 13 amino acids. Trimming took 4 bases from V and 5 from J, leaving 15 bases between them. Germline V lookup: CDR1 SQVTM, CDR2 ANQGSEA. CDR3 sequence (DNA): TGCAGCGTTGTAGGGCAGGGAGGCGACGAGCAGTACTCC. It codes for CSVVGQGGDEQYS.

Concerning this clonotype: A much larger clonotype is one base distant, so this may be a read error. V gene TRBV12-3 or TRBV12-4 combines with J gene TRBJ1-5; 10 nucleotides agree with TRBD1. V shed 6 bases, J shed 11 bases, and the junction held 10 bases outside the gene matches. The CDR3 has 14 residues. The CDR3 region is CASRATGQGQSQHF. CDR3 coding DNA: TGTGCCAGCAGGGCAACGGGACAGGGGCAGTCCCAGCATTTT.